These T cell receptor beta chains were read from a single sample in a study of CD4 T cells in relation to SARS-CoV-2 and coronaviruses. Clones were sequenced by immunoSEQ multiplex PCR, and TCRdb holds only the in-frame ones, with some missing. The profile shows tens of thousands of clones, roughly 93% of them singletons. The material sequenced was naive CD4+ T cells from PBMCs. The receptors were gathered from a human donor in good health. The CDR3 runs from the conserved cysteine through the conserved F or W. A D gene is named only where the DNA matches it firmly. A row's size may be missing; if present it is once, few, many or a size class.

v_call: TRBV5-1; d_call: TRBD1; clone_size: -; j_call: TRBJ2-7; cdr3_nt: TGCGCCAGCAGCTTAGTGGGCTACCCGGGACAGAGCTCCTACGAGCAGTACTTC; cdr3_aa: CASSLVGYPGQSSYEQYF
v_call: TRBV5-1; d_call: TRBD2; clone_size: -; j_call: TRBJ2-1; cdr3_nt: TGCGCCAGCAGCTGGGGACTAGCGGGGAGCTCCTACAATGAGCAGTTCTTC; cdr3_aa: CASSWGLAGSSYNEQFF
v_call: TRBV5-1; d_call: -; clone_size: -; j_call: TRBJ2-1; cdr3_nt: TGCGCCAGCAGCTTGGAGGACCGGTCCAGGCAGTTCTTC; cdr3_aa: CASSLEDRSRQFF
v_call: TRBV6-2/TRBV6-3; d_call: TRBD1; clone_size: -; j_call: TRBJ2-2; cdr3_nt: TGTGCCAGCAGTTACCGACAGGGGCTAGGCACCGGGGAGCTGTTTTTT; cdr3_aa: CASSYRQGLGTGELFF
v_call: TRBV24-1; d_call: -; clone_size: -; j_call: TRBJ2-7; cdr3_nt: TGTGCCACCAGTGATCCAGACGTTCCCTACGAGCAGTACTTC; cdr3_aa: CATSDPDVPYEQYF
v_call: TRBV12-3/TRBV12-4; d_call: -; clone_size: -; j_call: TRBJ1-1; cdr3_nt: TGTGCCAGCAGTCCACGGACGGAAGCTTTCTTT; cdr3_aa: CASSPRTEAFF
v_call: TRBV5-1; d_call: TRBD2; clone_size: -; j_call: TRBJ2-2; cdr3_nt: TGCGCCAGCAGCGGGACTAGCGGAACGAACACCGGGGAGCTGTTTTTT; cdr3_aa: CASSGTSGTNTGELFF
v_call: TRBV28; d_call: -; clone_size: -; j_call: TRBJ2-2; cdr3_nt: TGTGCCAGCAGTTCTGGGGTCCGTACCGGGGAGCTGTTTTTT; cdr3_aa: CASSSGVRTGELFF
v_call: TRBV28; d_call: -; clone_size: -; j_call: TRBJ2-1; cdr3_nt: TGTGCCAGCAGATCGTACGGAATACAGTTCTTC; cdr3_aa: CASRSYGIQFF
v_call: TRBV5-1; d_call: -; clone_size: few; j_call: TRBJ2-7; cdr3_nt: TGCGCCAGCAGCTCGAGGGCCGGCTACGAGCAGTACTTC; cdr3_aa: CASSSRAGYEQYF
v_call: TRBV19; d_call: -; clone_size: few; j_call: TRBJ1-2; cdr3_nt: TGTGCCAGTAGTGAATCGGGGCCCGGGGGCTACACCTTC; cdr3_aa: CASSESGPGGYTF
v_call: TRBV9; d_call: -; clone_size: -; j_call: TRBJ2-3; cdr3_nt: TGTGCCAGCAGCCCCAGGGATGGGGGCACAGATACGCAGTATTTT; cdr3_aa: CASSPRDGGTDTQYF
v_call: TRBV6-4; d_call: -; clone_size: -; j_call: TRBJ2-2; cdr3_nt: TGTGCCAGCAGTGACTCGGTCGGGGAGCTGTTTTTT; cdr3_aa: CASSDSVGELFF
v_call: TRBV7-5; d_call: -; clone_size: few; j_call: TRBJ1-6; cdr3_nt: TGTGTCAGAAGCCCCCACCCCGAGGGAAGGGAGATATCCTATAATTCACCCCTCCACTTT; cdr3_aa: CVRSPHPEGREISYNSPLHF
v_call: TRBV4-1; d_call: -; clone_size: -; j_call: TRBJ1-1; cdr3_nt: TGCGCCAGCAGCAACCAGGGACACTACACTGAAGCTTTCTTT; cdr3_aa: CASSNQGHYTEAFF
v_call: TRBV28; d_call: TRBD1; clone_size: -; j_call: TRBJ1-3; cdr3_nt: TGTGCCAGCAGAAAGACAGGGTCTGGAAACACCATATATTTT; cdr3_aa: CASRKTGSGNTIYF
v_call: TRBV28; d_call: -; clone_size: -; j_call: TRBJ2-7; cdr3_nt: TGTGCCAGCAGTTTAGTAGCCCGACAGTCCTCCCACGAGCAGTACTTC; cdr3_aa: CASSLVARQSSHEQYF
v_call: TRBV28; d_call: -; clone_size: -; j_call: TRBJ2-4; cdr3_nt: TGTGCCAGCAGTTACACCATGGGGGCGCGGGGCAAAAACATTCAGTACTTC; cdr3_aa: CASSYTMGARGKNIQYF
v_call: TRBV5-4; d_call: -; clone_size: -; j_call: TRBJ2-3; cdr3_nt: TGTGCCAGCAGCTCCCCAGGTTCCTTGTCCACAGATACGCAGTATTTT; cdr3_aa: CASSSPGSLSTDTQYF